These 29 T cell receptor beta chains share one sample of origin, sequenced in a study of OX40 agonist ivuxolimab in advanced cancers. Method: immunoSEQ multiplex PCR; TCRdb's copy keeps in-frame clones and lacks some. This repertoire shows under 80,000 clones, around 85% found once; its top ten account for roughly 2.2%. The sample consisted of CD4+ or CD8+ T cells sorted from blood, taken in a trial of the OX40 agonist ivuxolimab. These receptors came from an adult with an advanced solid tumor such as melanoma, head and neck, liver or kidney cancer.

This clone was detected once. The rearrangement uses TRBV10-3 and TRBJ1-4; 9 positions agree with TRBD1. V lost 3 bases and J lost 5; bases outside the gene matches: 4. Germline CDR1 reads ENHRY; CDR2 reads SYGVKD. This CDR3 has 15 amino acids. CDR3 DNA: TGTGCCATCAGTGACCCCGGGACAGGGAATGAAAAACTGTTTTTT. Translation gives CAISDPGTGNEKLFF.

This clone has only one observation. The rearrangement links TRBV6-6 to TRBJ1-2; D gene ambiguous. V shed 5 bases and J shed 2 bases, with 9 bases lying between them. This CDR3 is built from 13 residues. Germline V gene lookup returns CDR1 MNHNY and CDR2 SVGAGI (reference sequence). CDR3 amino acids: CASSLEPNYGYTF. As DNA, the CDR3 is TGTGCCAGCAGTCTCGAGCCGAACTATGGCTACACCTTC.

The V call is TRBV9, the J call TRBJ1-4; 7 bases are shared with TRBD1. The germline CDR1 and CDR2 sequences are SGDLS and YYNGEE. The CDR3 has 16 residues. The ends lost 4 bases at V and 0 bases at J; junction bases unmatched: 6. The CDR3 loop is CASSRTGTATNEKLFF. The DNA of the CDR3 is TGTGCCAGCAGCAGAACCGGGACAGCAACTAATGAAAAACTGTTTTTT.

As DNA, the CDR3 is TGTGCCAGCAGCTTGACGGGGGCTGGGAACACCGGGGAGCTGTTTTTT. The encoded protein is CASSLTGAGNTGELFF. This chain connects TRBV5-6 to TRBJ2-2, with D perhaps being TRBD1 or TRBD2 (6 bases each). The germline V and J ends were trimmed by 1 base and 1 base, with 11 bases remaining between them. This CDR3 spans 16 amino acids. The germline gives CDR1 SGHDT, CDR2 YYEEEE.

The chain recombines TRBV6-6 with TRBJ2-3; possibly TRBD2 for D (5 bases). Germline V gene lookup returns CDR1 MNHNY and CDR2 SVGAGI (reference sequence). CDR3 length: 14 amino acids. Trimming removed 9 bases at V and 2 bases at J, with 15 bases between. CDR3 DNA: TGTGCCAGTTCATGGGGAGCAACCACAGATACGCAGTATTTT. Residues: CASSWGATTDTQYF.

This clone has just one count. This chain uses TRBV5-1 with TRBJ2-7, with D perhaps matching TRBD1 (5 bases). CDR3 length equals 12 residues. The ends were cut back, 3 bases at V and 4 bases at J, with 8 bases in the middle. CDR1 SGHRS and CDR2 YFSETQ come from the germline V gene. CDR3 in DNA: TGCGCCAGCAGCTACCAGGGTTACGAGCAGTACTTC. Translating gives CASSYQGYEQYF.

The rearrangement links TRBV9 to TRBJ2-2; 8 positions match TRBD1. CDR1 is SGDLS and CDR2 is YYNGEE in the germline V gene. The CDR3 sequence is 15 residues long. The V gene end was trimmed by 2 bases and the J gene end by 6 bases; junction bases not matched to a gene: 6. CDR3 amino acids: CASSVQGAAAGELFF. The CDR3, as DNA: TGTGCCAGCAGCGTCCAGGGGGCGGCTGCCGGGGAGCTGTTTTTT.

The chain uses TRBV27 and TRBJ2-3; 7 bases fit TRBD2. In germline, CDR1 is MNHEY, CDR2 SMNVEV (reference sequence). The CDR3 extends over 15 amino acids. Trimming removed 0 bases from V and 8 bases from J; junction bases left unmatched: 8. CDR3 sequence: CASSLSPTSVGTQYF. CDR3 coding DNA: TGTGCCAGCAGTTTATCCCCAACTAGCGTGGGTACGCAGTATTTT.

This chain connects TRBV28 to TRBJ2-2; possible D gene TRBD1, 6 bases. The germline gives CDR1 MDHEN, CDR2 SYDVKM. Trimming cost V 6 bases and J 1 base, with 9 bases left between them. The CDR3 has 14 amino acids. CDR3 amino acids: CASRVTGNTGELFF. The CDR3 bases are TGTGCCAGCAGGGTGACAGGGAACACCGGGGAGCTGTTTTTT.

The rearrangement joins TRBV4-2 to TRBJ2-2; no firm D call. The CDR3 has 12 residues. Germline V gives CDR1 LGHNA, CDR2 YNFKEQ. Trimming shortened V by 3 bases and J by 5 bases, and 4 bases separated the two germline ends. CDR3 in DNA: TGTGCCAGCAGCCACCCTACCGGGGAGCTGTTTTTT. It yields the protein CASSHPTGELFF.

The chain carries TRBV28 and TRBJ1-2, with TRBD1 matching 7 bases. CDR3 size: 13 residues. The germline V gene has CDR1 MDHEN and CDR2 SYDVKM. V lost 4 bases to trimming and J lost 8 bases; unmatched junction nucleotides: 7. This chain's CDR3 is CASSSRQGEGYTF. CDR3 bases: TGTGCCAGCAGTTCCCGGCAGGGGGAGGGCTACACCTTC.

The chain joins TRBV5-1 to TRBJ2-5, with 8 nucleotides matching TRBD1. The CDR3 spans 15 residues. Trimming removed 2 bases from V and 0 bases from J; junction bases left unmatched: 3. Looked up from germline, CDR1 is SGHRS and CDR2 is YFSETQ. The DNA of the CDR3 is TGCGCCAGCAGCTTAGGACAGGGCCACCAAGAGACCCAGTACTTC. Protein: CASSLGQGHQETQYF.

V is TRBV6-4 and J is TRBJ1-2; 9 bases line up with TRBD1. Per the germline V gene, CDR1 is MRHNA and CDR2 is SNTAGT. V lost 7 bases and J lost 6; bases outside the gene matches: 21. The CDR3 runs 18 residues. The CDR3 here is CASMIGGGGTGIRDGYTF. Written as DNA, the CDR3 is TGTGCCAGCATGATCGGAGGGGGCGGGACAGGGATAAGGGATGGCTACACCTTC.

The rearrangement uses TRBV5-1 and TRBJ2-2; D remains ambiguous. The ends were cut back, 1 base at V and 3 bases at J, with 13 bases in the middle. The CDR3 runs 16 residues. Per germline, CDR1 SGHRS and CDR2 YFSETQ. CDR3 in DNA: TGCGCCAGCAGCTTGCTCCTCTCCCTAGACACCGGGGAGCTGTTTTTT. It encodes CASSLLLSLDTGELFF. The full variable domain, completed using reference TRBV5-1 and TRBJ2-2, is KAGVTQTPRYLIKTRGQQVTLSCSPISGHRSVSWYQQTPGQGLQFLFEYFSETQRNKGNFPGRFSGRQFSNSRSEMNVSTLELGDSALYLCASSLLLSLDTGELFFGEGSRLTVL.

The genes are TRBV7-2 and TRBJ2-3; D is unclear. This CDR3 comprises 12 residues. V was pared by 5 bases and J by 7 bases, with 10 bases between. From germline, CDR1 is SGHTA and CDR2 FQGNSA. CDR3 region: CASSVDSNTQYF. The CDR3 coding sequence is TGTGCCAGCAGCGTCGACTCAAATACGCAGTATTTT.

This chain joins TRBV5-1 and TRBJ2-2, with D perhaps matching TRBD1 or TRBD2 (6 bases each). Germline values: CDR1 SGHRS, CDR2 YFSETQ. V lost 0 bases to trimming and J lost 7 bases, with 22 bases between them. The CDR3 covers 18 residues. As DNA, the CDR3 is TGCGCCAGCAGCTTGGCTGGTGGTCCGGGGGCGCAGGTCGGGGAGCTGTTTTTT. Translation: CASSLAGGPGAQVGELFF.

V usage is TRBV6-5 and J usage is TRBJ2-7, with D perhaps given as TRBD1 or TRBD2 (5 bases each). The germline V gene encodes CDR1 MNHEY and CDR2 SVGAGI. V lost 2 bases and J lost 3, with 11 bases in between. The CDR3 sequence is 14 residues long. The CDR3 region is CASSYVGTHYEQYF. CDR3 DNA sequence: TGTGCCAGCAGTTACGTGGGGACCCACTACGAGCAGTACTTC.

This sequence joins TRBV10-3 and TRBJ2-3, with D perhaps matching TRBD2 (5 bases). The CDR3 sequence is 11 residues long. Looked up from germline, CDR1 is ENHRY and CDR2 is SYGVKD. Trimming stripped 6 bases from V and 6 bases from J, with 7 bases between. The CDR3 loop reads CAIREEDTQYF. The CDR3, as DNA: TGTGCCATCAGGGAGGAGGATACGCAGTATTTT.

V usage is TRBV9 and J usage is TRBJ2-5; 7 bases fit TRBD1. V was pared by 0 bases and J by 4 bases, with 3 bases of the junction left unmatched. CDR1 and CDR2 (germline): SGDLS, YYNGEE. This CDR3 has 14 amino acids. The DNA for the CDR3 is TGTGCCAGCAGCGTAGAAGGGGGCCGAGAGACCCAGTACTTC. Amino acids: CASSVEGGRETQYF.

As DNA, the CDR3 is TGTGCCAGCAGCGTAGCTAGCGGGAGGGGTAATGAGCAGTTCTTC. Protein product: CASSVASGRGNEQFF. This chain joins TRBV9 and TRBJ2-1, with TRBD2 matching 12 bases. The trim removed 0 bases at V and 7 bases at J, leaving 2 bases unmatched. This CDR3 is built from 15 residues. The germline gives CDR1 SGDLS, CDR2 YYNGEE.

This clone was observed many times. The rearrangement uses TRBV27 and TRBJ1-4; no clear D. The CDR3 consists of 13 residues. Germline assignment: CDR1 MNHEY and CDR2 SMNVEV (reference sequence). V lost 2 bases and J lost 7, with 8 bases in between. The CDR3 region is CASSLVYGEKLFF. CDR3 sequence (DNA): TGTGCCAGCAGTTTAGTATATGGTGAAAAACTGTTTTTT.

The chain has TRBV11-2 and TRBJ1-4, with D unresolved. The CDR3 is 15 residues long. V was trimmed by 1 base and J by 4 bases, leaving 10 bases between them. Germline V CDR1 and CDR2: SGHAT, FQNNGV. CDR3 in amino acids: CASSLGVDYNEKLFF. CDR3 nucleotide sequence: TGTGCCAGCAGCTTAGGGGTGGATTATAATGAAAAACTGTTTTTT.

This rearrangement joins TRBV5-4 to TRBJ2-6; D is undetermined. Germline V CDR1 and CDR2: SGHNT, YYREEE (reference sequence). The CDR3 is 17 amino acids. The V and J ends lost 5 bases and 0 bases respectively, with 15 bases between them. CDR3 loop: CASRLSPQGSGANVLTF. In DNA, the CDR3 is TGTGCCAGCAGACTTTCCCCTCAAGGCTCTGGGGCCAACGTCCTGACTTTC.

The J gene is TRBJ2-7, the V gene TRBV9; D not resolved. The CDR3 has 16 residues. Germline V lookup: CDR1 SGDLS, CDR2 YYNGEE. Between the trimmed V and J ends, which lost 4 bases and 0 bases, there was a span of 17 bases. The CDR3 sequence is CASSPTPGGVSYEQYF. In nucleotides, the CDR3 is TGTGCCAGCAGCCCTACTCCCGGCGGAGTCTCCTACGAGCAGTACTTC.

V and J are TRBV19 and TRBJ2-1; 8 nucleotides align to TRBD2. The CDR3 contains 15 residues. Losses at the gene ends were 5 bases for V and 6 bases for J; bases not matched to a gene: 9. Germline CDR1 LNHDA, CDR2 SQIVND (reference sequence). CDR3 DNA sequence: TGTGCCAGTAGTCCCCCAGCGGGAGTCTCCAATGAGCAGTTCTTC. Translated, it gives CASSPPAGVSNEQFF.

This chain connects TRBV7-3 to TRBJ2-3; TRBD2 is a possible D gene (6 bases). Germline V CDR1 and CDR2: SGHTA, FQGTGA. The CDR3 totals 16 residues. Trimming took 6 bases from V and 0 from J, leaving 16 bases between them. CDR3 coding DNA: TGTGCCAGCAGTTTTATGCTGGCGGGGAGCACAGATACGCAGTATTTT. Its protein product is CASSFMLAGSTDTQYF.

The chain couples TRBV5-1 to TRBJ2-6, with D uncertain. V was cut by 7 bases and J by 3 bases, with 14 bases left in between. Germline-derived CDR1 and CDR2 are SGHRS and YFSETQ. The CDR3 totals 15 residues. DNA for the CDR3: TGCGCCAGCTCCCCGATGGGCTTTGGGGCCAACGTCCTGACTTTC. Its protein is CASSPMGFGANVLTF.

The chain combines TRBV28 with TRBJ2-3; D tentatively reads TRBD1 or TRBD2 (5 bases each). CDR3 size: 16 residues. The V gene lost 1 base and the J gene lost 11 bases, with 22 bases spanning the gap. Per germline, CDR1 MDHEN and CDR2 SYDVKM. The CDR3 nucleotides read TGTGCCAGCAGTTTATCATCGGGACCACCACAGATAAAGCAGTATTTT. Protein product: CASSLSSGPPQIKQYF. Combining the CDR3 with reference TRBV28 and TRBJ2-3 gives the whole variable domain DVKVTQSSRYLVKRTGEKVFLECVQDMDHENMFWYRQDPGLGLRLIYFSYDVKMKEKGDIPEGYSVSREKKERFSLILESASTNQTSMYLCASSLSSGPPQIKQYFGPGTRLTVL.

The chain employs TRBV14 and TRBJ2-1, with 9 bases that match TRBD1. This CDR3 has 16 amino acids. V trimming: 4 bases; J trimming: 8 bases; junction bases outside the gene matches: 12. Per the germline V gene, CDR1 is SGHDN and CDR2 is FVKESK. The CDR3 reads CASSPTTGTGHHEQFF. The CDR3 region has the DNA TGTGCCAGCAGCCCCACGACCGGGACAGGGCATCATGAGCAGTTCTTC. Together with reference TRBV14 and TRBJ2-1, the CDR3 gives the full variable domain: EAGVTQFPSHSVIEKGQTVTLRCDPISGHDNLYWYRRVMGKEIKFLLHFVKESKQDESGMPNNRFLAERTGGTYSTLKVQPAELEDSGVYFCASSPTTGTGHHEQFFGPGTRLTVL.